This T cell receptor (beta chain) comes out of a study of T cells in pancreatic ductal adenocarcinoma. Profiling relied on immunoSEQ multiplex PCR, and the TCRdb table lists in-frame clones only, not all of them. This sample has 4,500 to 5,000 clones; roughly 84% occur once, and the top ten carry around 7.2%. Findings and caveats of the study: The resected pancreatic cancer cohort was biased toward the minority with early-stage disease.

Surgery without prior neoadjuvant therapy was the treatment of the selected pancreatic ductal adenocarcinoma patients. Germline loops: CDR1 SGHAT, CDR2 FQNNGV. V lost 4 bases, J lost 2 bases, and 3 bases stayed unmatched. The length of the CDR3 is 15 residues. Comments on this clone: Its target is unknown.

The sample consisted of pancreatic tumor tissue. The chain recombines TRBV11-2 with TRBJ1-2; TRBD1 matches 11 bases. The source is a human donor with pancreatic ductal adenocarcinoma. The donor label of this sample is uncertain. CDR3 sequence: CASSWDRGDNYGYTF. DNA for the CDR3: TGTGCCAGCAGCTGGGACAGGGGGGACAACTATGGCTACACCTTC.